This passage covers 32 T cell receptor beta chains from one sample sequenced in a study of cytomegalovirus exposure and HLA in healthy donors. The PCR used 60 Vbeta and 13 Jbeta primers. Only in-frame clones appear in the TCRdb table, and some are missing; sequencing was by immunoSEQ multiplex PCR. This sample's table has under 90,000 clones. The sequenced sample consisted of PBMCs. The receptors stem from a man over 45 in good health and CMV-seropositive.

The chain is built from TRBV5-1 and TRBJ1-2, with 8 bases identical to TRBD1. CDR1 is SGHRS, CDR2 YFSETQ, per germline. CDR3 length: 13 residues. The trim removed 4 bases at V and 3 bases at J, leaving 2 bases unmatched. In nucleotides, the CDR3 is TGCGCCAGCAGCCCGGACAGGGACTATGGCTACACCTTC. It specifies CASSPDRDYGYTF.

This chain uses TRBV18 with TRBJ1-1; the D is unclear. The CDR3 length is 16 residues. Looked up from germline, CDR1 is KGHSH and CDR2 is LQKENI. Deletions cut 1 base from V and 0 bases from J, with 12 bases between. This CDR3 reads CASSPRYGDLNTEAFF. The CDR3 DNA reads as TGTGCCAGCTCACCACGGTACGGAGACCTGAACACTGAAGCTTTCTTT. Drawing the rest from reference TRBV18 and TRBJ1-1, the complete variable domain is NAGVMQNPRHLVRRRGQEARLRCSPMKGHSHVYWYRQLPEEGLKFMVYLQKENIIDESGMPKERFSAEFPKEGPSILRIQQVVRGDSAAYFCASSPRYGDLNTEAFFGQGTRLTVV.

The chain carries TRBV18 and TRBJ2-1; D perhaps matches TRBD2 (5 bases). Trimming stripped 6 bases from V and 6 bases from J, with 21 bases between. CDR1 is KGHSH, CDR2 LQKENI, per germline. This CDR3 contains 16 residues. For the CDR3, the DNA is TGTGCCAGCTCCCGGACCAGCGGCCCCTGGGGCAATGAGCAGTTCTTC. Its protein is CASSRTSGPWGNEQFF. The whole variable domain, remainder taken from reference TRBV18 and TRBJ2-1, is NAGVMQNPRHLVRRRGQEARLRCSPMKGHSHVYWYRQLPEEGLKFMVYLQKENIIDESGMPKERFSAEFPKEGPSILRIQQVVRGDSAAYFCASSRTSGPWGNEQFFGPGTRLTVL.

The chain combines TRBV4-1 with TRBJ2-1; possibly TRBD1 for D (6 bases). V lost 4 bases and J lost 2, with 15 bases in between. The CDR3 contains 16 residues. In germline, CDR1 is MGHRA, CDR2 YSYEKL. CDR3 region: CASSLQYRAPYNEQFF. The CDR3 nucleotides read TGCGCCAGCAGCCTCCAATACAGGGCCCCCTACAATGAGCAGTTCTTC.

The genes are TRBV10-3 and TRBJ1-5, with 8 bases that match TRBD1. CDR1 and CDR2 from the germline V gene are ENHRY and SYGVKD. The ends lost 6 bases at V and 5 bases at J; junction bases unmatched: 0. The CDR3 is made up of 12 amino acids. This CDR3 reads CAIRDRDQPQHF. CDR3 bases: TGTGCCATCAGGGACAGGGATCAGCCCCAGCATTTT.

V gene TRBV11-3 combines with J gene TRBJ2-1; 9 nucleotides align to TRBD2. The CDR3 length is 14 residues. Germline loops: CDR1 SGHNT, CDR2 YENEEA. J gave up 3 bases and V 5 bases, and 2 bases lay outside the gene matches. CDR3 in DNA: TGTGCCAGCAGCATTAGCGGGAGCTACAATGAGCAGTTCTTC. This translates into CASSISGSYNEQFF.

J is TRBJ2-1 and V is TRBV11-3; 7 nucleotides match TRBD1. V lost 0 bases and J lost 5; bases outside the gene matches: 4. The V gene's germline CDR1 is SGHNT and CDR2 YENEEA. This CDR3 has 15 residues. The CDR3 loop is CASSLEGQPNNEQFF. As DNA, the CDR3 is TGTGCCAGCAGCTTAGAGGGACAGCCAAACAATGAGCAGTTCTTC.

The chain combines TRBV4-2 with TRBJ2-5; 8 nucleotides match TRBD1. Trimming took 5 bases from V and 5 from J; bases not matched to a gene: 10. The length of the CDR3 is 15 residues. CDR1 LGHNA and CDR2 YNFKEQ come from the germline V gene. CDR3 coding DNA: TGTGCCAGCAGCAGATTTACAGGGGGTCGGGAGACCCAGTACTTC. Encoded protein: CASSRFTGGRETQYF.

The chain recombines TRBV27 with TRBJ1-5; D ambiguous. Germline lookup yields CDR1 MNHEY and CDR2 SMNVEV (reference sequence). The CDR3 contains 13 residues. V was pared by 4 bases and J by 6 bases, with 10 bases between. The CDR3 sequence: CASSSRETQPQHF. Written as DNA, the CDR3 is TGTGCCAGCAGTTCCCGGGAAACTCAGCCCCAGCATTTT.

The gene calls are TRBV5-6 and TRBJ1-2; D may be TRBD1 (6 bases). The CDR3 runs to 13 residues. The germline V gene has CDR1 SGHDT and CDR2 YYEEEE. Trimming removed 4 bases at V and 6 bases at J, with 13 bases between. CDR3 nucleotides: TGTGCCAGCAGCACCGCGGCAGGGGATGGCTACACCTTC. Translation gives CASSTAAGDGYTF.

The chain recombines TRBV4-2 with TRBJ1-1, with D perhaps matching TRBD1 (5 bases). V lost 0 bases, J lost 10 bases, and 12 bases lay in between. CDR3 length equals 13 residues. Germline V lookup: CDR1 LGHNA, CDR2 YNFKEQ. The CDR3 region has the DNA TGTGCCAGCAGCCAAGACTTACGGAGGGGAGCTTTCTTT. This sequence encodes CASSQDLRRGAFF.

The chain carries TRBV4-3 and TRBJ1-1, with 9 nucleotides matching TRBD1. The CDR3 is 15 residues long. CDR1 is LGHNA, CDR2 YSLEER, per germline. V was clipped by 3 bases and J by 4 bases; unmatched bases: 6. The CDR3 coding sequence is TGCGCCAGCAGCCAGGACAGGGGACTGCTCACTGAAGCTTTCTTT. This translates into CASSQDRGLLTEAFF.

The J gene is TRBJ2-7, the V gene TRBV10-3; 8 nucleotides align to TRBD2. Germline V gives CDR1 ENHRY, CDR2 SYGVKD. This CDR3 region has 16 residues. The V gene end was trimmed by 4 bases and the J gene end by 0 bases; junction bases not matched to a gene: 8. CDR3 sequence (DNA): TGTGCCATCAGTGGCCCGCCGGGACTAGGCTCCTACGAGCAGTACTTC. This translates into CAISGPPGLGSYEQYF.

The chain uses TRBV19 and TRBJ2-2; 9 bases agree with TRBD2. Germline assignment: CDR1 LNHDA and CDR2 SQIVND (reference sequence). The CDR3 totals 19 residues. V was pared by 5 bases and J by 2 bases, with 15 bases of the junction left unmatched. In nucleotides, the CDR3 is TGTGCCAGTAGTTCTTTAGCGGGAGTGGGTCGGGTTAACACCGGGGAGCTGTTTTTT. This sequence encodes CASSSLAGVGRVNTGELFF. Looking up the rest from reference TRBV19 and TRBJ2-2 gives the full variable domain: DGGITQSPKYLFRKEGQNVTLSCEQNLNHDAMYWYRQDPGQGLRLIYYSQIVNDFQKGDIAEGYSVSREKKESFPLTVTSAQKNPTAFYLCASSSLAGVGRVNTGELFFGEGSRLTVL.

The gene calls are TRBV18 and TRBJ2-3; D is ambiguous. CDR3 length equals 14 residues. Trimming shortened V by 3 bases and J by 1 base, and 8 bases separated the two germline ends. CDR1 and CDR2 (germline): KGHSH, LQKENI. This CDR3 is CASSPGSGTDTQYF. CDR3 sequence (DNA): TGTGCCAGCTCACCGGGCAGTGGCACAGATACGCAGTATTTT.

The V and J genes are TRBV7-8 and TRBJ2-7, with D possibly being TRBD2 (6 bases). Germline V gene data show CDR1 as SGHVS and CDR2 as FQNEAQ. The CDR3 extends over 14 amino acids. Trimming stripped 3 bases from V and 2 bases from J, with 11 bases between. The CDR3, as DNA: TGTGCCAGCAGCTTTTCGGCGGGGACCTACGAGCAGTACGTC. This codes for CASSFSAGTYEQYV.

The chain joins TRBV29-1 to TRBJ1-5, with 8 bases lining up with TRBD1. Germline CDR1 SQVTM, CDR2 ANQGSEA. The CDR3 is made up of 14 amino acids. Unmatched junction bases numbered 6, after V lost 6 bases and J lost 2 bases. The CDR3 DNA is TGCAGCGTGGCCGGGACAGGTCGCAATCAGCCCCAGCATTTT. It yields the protein CSVAGTGRNQPQHF.

The chain has TRBV7-6 and TRBJ2-3; the D gene is possibly TRBD2 (7 bases). This CDR3 has 15 residues. V lost 4 bases and J 4 bases, leaving 15 bases between the germline ends. The germline CDR1 and CDR2 sequences are SGHVS and FNYEAQ. CDR3 sequence (DNA): TGTGCCAGCAGCTCAGGGTCGGGGGGCGCAGATACGCAGTATTTT. Translating it yields CASSSGSGGADTQYF.

The chain carries TRBV4-1 and TRBJ1-5; 7 bases line up with TRBD1. The CDR3 contains 15 residues. V dropped 8 bases and J dropped 2; count of bases not matched to a gene: 9. The V gene's germline CDR1 is MGHRA and CDR2 YSYEKL. CDR3 protein: CASSRDGQGNQPQHF. Written as DNA, the CDR3 is TGCGCCAGCTCGAGGGACGGACAGGGCAATCAGCCCCAGCATTTT.

The V gene is TRBV6-5, the J gene TRBJ2-2; D ambiguous. Trimming stripped 8 bases from V and 7 bases from J, with 8 bases between. This CDR3 is built from 11 residues. Germline loops: CDR1 MNHEY, CDR2 SVGAGI. The CDR3: CASGRVGELFF. Written as DNA, the CDR3 is TGTGCCAGCGGTCGGGTCGGGGAGCTGTTTTTT.

This sequence joins TRBV7-2 and TRBJ2-1, with TRBD1 as a possible D gene (5 bases). Germline loops: CDR1 SGHTA, CDR2 FQGNSA. V was shortened by 5 bases and J by 0 bases, with 11 bases between the two germline ends. There are 15 residues in the CDR3. The CDR3 nucleotides are TGTGCCAGCAGCCAGGGCCACTACTCCTACAATGAGCAGTTCTTC. Encoded protein: CASSQGHYSYNEQFF.

This chain connects TRBV20-1 to TRBJ2-3; tentative D call: TRBD1 (6 bases). Germline V gene sequence: CDR1 DFQATT, CDR2 SNEGSKA (reference sequence). V was shortened by 6 bases and J by 4 bases, with 8 bases between the two germline ends. This CDR3 contains 11 residues. CDR3 DNA: TGCAGTGCGGCAGGGGCAGATACGCAGTATTTT. As protein: CSAAGADTQYF.

V is TRBV7-9 and J is TRBJ2-5, with D perhaps TRBD1 (5 bases). This CDR3 is 14 amino acids long. Germline lookup yields CDR1 SEHNR and CDR2 FQNEAQ (reference sequence). Trimming removed 0 bases from V and 5 bases from J, with 10 bases in between. The CDR3 DNA follows: TGTGCCAGCAGCTTAGCAGGGGTTGGCGAGACCCAGTACTTC. It translates to CASSLAGVGETQYF.

The CDR3 sequence is CATSRDSVGEAFF. The CDR3 DNA follows: TGTGCCACCAGCAGAGATTCGGTCGGGGAAGCTTTCTTT. This sequence joins TRBV15 and TRBJ1-1; D not resolved. The CDR3 is made up of 13 amino acids. Germline values: CDR1 LNHNV, CDR2 YYDKDF (reference sequence). The V end lost 0 bases, the J end lost 8 bases, and 10 bases lay between the germline ends.

The chain joins TRBV18 to TRBJ1-3; D remains ambiguous. The CDR3 runs 14 residues. Trimming shortened V by 10 bases and J by 0 bases, and 13 bases separated the two germline ends. The germline CDR1 and CDR2 sequences are KGHSH and LQKENI. CDR3 residues: CANSATSSGNTIYF. The DNA for the CDR3 is TGTGCCAACTCCGCGACAAGCTCTGGAAACACCATATATTTT.

The chain combines TRBV19 with TRBJ2-1; possible D gene TRBD2, 6 bases. This CDR3 is 14 amino acids long. The germline gives CDR1 LNHDA, CDR2 SQIVND (reference sequence). The V end lost 0 bases, the J end lost 8 bases, and 11 bases lay between the germline ends. For the CDR3, the DNA is TGTGCCAGTAGTATAGAGGAGGGCCGCGATGAGCAGTTCTTC. This encodes CASSIEEGRDEQFF.

The chain has TRBV5-4 and TRBJ1-1; no clear D. Per the germline V gene, CDR1 is SGHNT and CDR2 is YYREEE (reference sequence). The CDR3 loop spans 13 amino acids. V lost 2 bases and J 4 bases, leaving 9 bases between the germline ends. DNA of the CDR3: TGTGCCAGCAGCTTTTTGGCGGGCACTGAAGCTTTCTTT. It encodes CASSFLAGTEAFF.

This chain joins TRBV7-2 and TRBJ2-7, with D tentatively TRBD1 (5 bases). V was shortened by 0 bases and J by 2 bases, with 14 bases between the two germline ends. The CDR3 is made up of 16 amino acids. CDR1 and CDR2 (germline): SGHTA, FQGNSA. This CDR3 is CASSLATGGAAYEQYF. In DNA, the CDR3 is TGTGCCAGCAGCTTAGCGACGGGTGGGGCAGCCTACGAGCAGTACTTC.

The J gene is TRBJ2-5, the V gene TRBV7-2; 8 bases fit TRBD2. V shed 6 bases, J shed 5 bases, and the junction held 8 bases outside the gene matches. The CDR3 totals 14 residues. CDR1 is SGHTA, CDR2 FQGNSA, per germline. The CDR3 protein is CASSPSGSAETQYF. The CDR3 region has the DNA TGTGCCAGCAGTCCTAGCGGGTCGGCGGAGACCCAGTACTTC.

The chain has TRBV6-5 and TRBJ1-1; D remains unclear. CDR1 MNHEY and CDR2 SVGAGI come from the germline V gene. The CDR3 spans 11 residues. V lost 7 bases to trimming and J lost 7 bases, with 10 bases between them. The CDR3 sequence: CASTGRGEAFF. The CDR3 DNA is TGTGCCAGCACAGGCCGGGGTGAAGCTTTCTTT.

The J gene is TRBJ2-1, the V gene TRBV4-2, with 7 nucleotides matching TRBD2. V trimming: 1 base; J trimming: 4 bases; junction bases outside the gene matches: 1. Germline-derived CDR1 and CDR2 are LGHNA and YNFKEQ. The CDR3 has 14 residues. The CDR3 coding sequence is TGTGCCAGCAGCCAAGGTAGCGGGTACAATGAGCAGTTCTTC. It encodes CASSQGSGYNEQFF.

CDR3 bases: TGTGCCAGCAGCCTCCGGGGACAGGGCCACGGGGAGCTGTTTTTT. This translates into CASSLRGQGHGELFF. V gene TRBV7-2 combines with J gene TRBJ2-2; 9 bases map to TRBD1. V dropped 5 bases and J dropped 7; count of bases not matched to a gene: 8. This CDR3 spans 15 amino acids. Germline V gives CDR1 SGHTA, CDR2 FQGNSA.